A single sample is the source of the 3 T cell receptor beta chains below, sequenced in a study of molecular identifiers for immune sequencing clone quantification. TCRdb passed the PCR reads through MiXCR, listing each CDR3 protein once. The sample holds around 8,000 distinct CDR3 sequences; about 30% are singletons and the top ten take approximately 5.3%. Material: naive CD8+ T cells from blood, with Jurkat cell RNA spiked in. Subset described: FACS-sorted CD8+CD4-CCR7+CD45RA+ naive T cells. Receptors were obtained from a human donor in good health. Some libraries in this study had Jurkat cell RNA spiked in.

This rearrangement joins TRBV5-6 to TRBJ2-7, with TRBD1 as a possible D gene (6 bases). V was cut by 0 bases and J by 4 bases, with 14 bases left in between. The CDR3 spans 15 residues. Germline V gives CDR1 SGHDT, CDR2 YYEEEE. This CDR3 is CASSLAPDSDYEQYF. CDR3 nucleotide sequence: TGTGCCAGCAGCTTGGCGCCGGACAGCGATTACGAGCAGTACTTC.

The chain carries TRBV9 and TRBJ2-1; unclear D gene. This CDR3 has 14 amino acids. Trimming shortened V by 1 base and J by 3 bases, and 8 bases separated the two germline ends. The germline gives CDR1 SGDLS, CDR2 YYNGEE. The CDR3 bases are TGTGCCAGCAGCGTATCGGCTAACTACAATGAGCAGTTCTTC. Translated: CASSVSANYNEQFF. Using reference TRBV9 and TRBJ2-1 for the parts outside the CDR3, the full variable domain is DSGVTQTPKHLITATGQRVTLRCSPRSGDLSVYWYQQSLDQGLQFLIQYYNGEERAKGNILERFSAQQFPDLHSELNLSSLELGDSALYFCASSVSANYNEQFFGPGTRLTVL.

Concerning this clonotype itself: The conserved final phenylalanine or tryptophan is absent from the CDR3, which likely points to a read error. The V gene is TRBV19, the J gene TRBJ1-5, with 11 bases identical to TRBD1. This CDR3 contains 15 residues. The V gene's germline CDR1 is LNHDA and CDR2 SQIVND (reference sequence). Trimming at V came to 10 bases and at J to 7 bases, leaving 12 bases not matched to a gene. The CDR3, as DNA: TGTGCCACCCTTCCCGGGACAGGGGGTATCCAGCCCCAGCATTGT. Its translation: CATLPGTGGIQPQHC.